Listed below are T cell receptor beta chains from one sample, sequenced in a study of blood T cell repertoires in COVID-19. The assay was immunoSEQ multiplex PCR, and TCRdb's table has in-frame clones only and misses some. This repertoire shows over 100,000 clones, around 86% found once; its top ten account for over 9.5%. Sequencing was carried out using peripheral blood. The receptors originated from a woman aged 70 to 79 with COVID-19, enrolled during active disease. Each CDR3 is given with its conserved first and last residue. A D gene is named only where the DNA matches it firmly. The listing skips clone size in some rows; elsewhere it reads once, few, many or a size class.

cdr3_nt: TGTGCCAGTAGGCGACAGGTCTATGGGGCCAACGTCCTGACTTTC
cdr3_aa: CASRRQVYGANVLTF
clone_size: -
j_call: TRBJ2-6
d_call: -
v_call: TRBV19

cdr3_nt: TGTGCCAGCAGCGTAGGACTAGCGGGGGGGCCTACCACAGATACGCAGTATTTT
cdr3_aa: CASSVGLAGGPTTDTQYF
clone_size: -
j_call: TRBJ2-3
d_call: TRBD2
v_call: TRBV9

cdr3_nt: TGCGCCAGCAGCTTGGCCGCTAGCGGGGGGGGCTACGAGCAGTACTTC
cdr3_aa: CASSLAASGGGYEQYF
clone_size: few
j_call: TRBJ2-7
d_call: TRBD2
v_call: TRBV5-1

cdr3_nt: TGTGCTAGCAGCAGACTAGCGGGGGGACAAGAGACCCAGTACTTC
cdr3_aa: CASSRLAGGQETQYF
clone_size: -
j_call: TRBJ2-5
d_call: TRBD2
v_call: TRBV7-7

cdr3_nt: TGCGCCAGCAGTGAAGGGACAGTCACAGATACGCAGTATTTT
cdr3_aa: CASSEGTVTDTQYF
clone_size: -
j_call: TRBJ2-3
d_call: TRBD1
v_call: TRBV10-1

cdr3_nt: TGTGCCACCCGCGGGGACGGGACGGAGCAGTTCTTC
cdr3_aa: CATRGDGTEQFF
clone_size: few
j_call: TRBJ2-1
d_call: -
v_call: TRBV24-1

cdr3_nt: TGTGCCAGCTCACCACTTACCGGGAGCGGAAACACCATATATTTT
cdr3_aa: CASSPLTGSGNTIYF
clone_size: -
j_call: TRBJ1-3
d_call: -
v_call: TRBV18

cdr3_nt: TGTGCCAGCAGCTGGGGGGGACTCAACCGTCTTCTGGATACGCAGTATTTT
cdr3_aa: CASSWGGLNRLLDTQYF
clone_size: -
j_call: TRBJ2-3
d_call: TRBD2
v_call: TRBV28

cdr3_nt: TGTGCCAGCAGTTACCACAGACAGAGCTATGGCTACACCTTC
cdr3_aa: CASSYHRQSYGYTF
clone_size: -
j_call: TRBJ1-2
d_call: -
v_call: TRBV6-6

cdr3_nt: TGTGCCAGCAGCCAAGGCGAGTCGACACCTAATTCACCCCTCCACTTT
cdr3_aa: CASSQGESTPNSPLHF
clone_size: -
j_call: TRBJ1-6
d_call: -
v_call: TRBV3-1/TRBV3-2

cdr3_nt: TGTGCCAGTAGTACCGAGGGGAGGGCGAACACTGAAGCTTTCTTT
cdr3_aa: CASSTEGRANTEAFF
clone_size: -
j_call: TRBJ1-1
d_call: -
v_call: TRBV19

cdr3_nt: TGTGCCAGCAGCCCCCTTCGGGACTATGGCTACACCTTC
cdr3_aa: CASSPLRDYGYTF
clone_size: -
j_call: TRBJ1-2
d_call: -
v_call: TRBV4-2

cdr3_nt: TGTGCCAGCATTGGGGGGGACATCTGGGGCTACACCTTC
cdr3_aa: CASIGGDIWGYTF
clone_size: -
j_call: TRBJ1-2
d_call: -
v_call: TRBV28

cdr3_nt: TGCGCCAGCAGCTTGGGCGACAACAGGGATGAAGCTTTCTTT
cdr3_aa: CASSLGDNRDEAFF
clone_size: -
j_call: TRBJ1-1
d_call: -
v_call: TRBV5-1

cdr3_nt: TGTGCCAGCACTCACCCACAGGGGTACTCCTACGAGCAGTACTTC
cdr3_aa: CASTHPQGYSYEQYF
clone_size: -
j_call: TRBJ2-7
d_call: TRBD1
v_call: TRBV28

cdr3_nt: TGTGCCAGCACCAACAGGGGGCGAGAGACCCAGTACTTC
cdr3_aa: CASTNRGRETQYF
clone_size: -
j_call: TRBJ2-5
d_call: TRBD1
v_call: TRBV7-9

cdr3_nt: TGTGCCAGCAGCGAGAGTTCGACAGGGGTGGGTGGCTACACCTTC
cdr3_aa: CASSESSTGVGGYTF
clone_size: -
j_call: TRBJ1-2
d_call: TRBD1
v_call: TRBV2

cdr3_nt: TGCGCCAGCAGCTGGTCAGAACAGAACTATGGCTACACCTTC
cdr3_aa: CASSWSEQNYGYTF
clone_size: -
j_call: TRBJ1-2
d_call: -
v_call: TRBV5-1

cdr3_nt: TGTGCCAGCTCACCACCTGAACAGGGGGGAGATACGCAGTATTTT
cdr3_aa: CASSPPEQGGDTQYF
clone_size: medium-sized
j_call: TRBJ2-3
d_call: TRBD1
v_call: TRBV18

cdr3_nt: TGTGCCAGCAGCCAAGAAGGTAGCAGGGCGGAGGGCTACACCTTC
cdr3_aa: CASSQEGSRAEGYTF
clone_size: -
j_call: TRBJ1-2
d_call: -
v_call: TRBV2

cdr3_nt: TGCGCCAGCAGCCCCGACAGGGAGAATTCACCCCTCCACTTT
cdr3_aa: CASSPDRENSPLHF
clone_size: -
j_call: TRBJ1-6
d_call: TRBD1
v_call: TRBV4-1

cdr3_nt: TGTGCCAGCAGCCAAGTCGCAGTTACCGGGGAGCTGTTTTTT
cdr3_aa: CASSQVAVTGELFF
clone_size: -
j_call: TRBJ2-2
d_call: -
v_call: TRBV14

cdr3_nt: TGTGCCTGGAGTGTAGCCAGGGTAGGGACTGAAGCTTTCTTT
cdr3_aa: CAWSVARVGTEAFF
clone_size: -
j_call: TRBJ1-1
d_call: -
v_call: TRBV30

cdr3_nt: TGTGCCAGTAGTCGGCGGGGGCTCTATGGCTACACCTTC
cdr3_aa: CASSRRGLYGYTF
clone_size: -
j_call: TRBJ1-2
d_call: -
v_call: TRBV19

cdr3_nt: TGTGCCATCAGACCAGACACAGGGGAGACCCAGTACTTC
cdr3_aa: CAIRPDTGETQYF
clone_size: -
j_call: TRBJ2-5
d_call: -
v_call: TRBV10-3

cdr3_nt: TGTGCCAGCAGCTTAGCGGTGGGACAGGGTAGTTCACCCCTCCACTTT
cdr3_aa: CASSLAVGQGSSPLHF
clone_size: few
j_call: TRBJ1-6
d_call: TRBD1
v_call: TRBV7-9

cdr3_nt: TGTGCCAGCAGCCTGGCTCCAGCTTCAGGTGATACGCAGTATTTT
cdr3_aa: CASSLAPASGDTQYF
clone_size: -
j_call: TRBJ2-3
d_call: -
v_call: TRBV5-4

cdr3_nt: TGCGGCGGGGGACAGGGGGACTATGGCTACACCTTC
cdr3_aa: CGGGQGDYGYTF
clone_size: -
j_call: TRBJ1-2
d_call: TRBD1
v_call: TRBV29-1

cdr3_nt: TGTGCCAGCAGCCAAGATGGAGGGACAGATACGCAGTATTTT
cdr3_aa: CASSQDGGTDTQYF
clone_size: -
j_call: TRBJ2-3
d_call: -
v_call: TRBV3-1/TRBV3-2

cdr3_nt: TGTGCCAGCAGCTCGGGACTAGCGGGGGGGTACGAGCAGTACTTC
cdr3_aa: CASSSGLAGGYEQYF
clone_size: -
j_call: TRBJ2-7
d_call: TRBD2
v_call: TRBV7-2

cdr3_nt: TGTGCCAGCAGTTCCGGACAGGGTGCGTACGAGCAGTACTTC
cdr3_aa: CASSSGQGAYEQYF
clone_size: -
j_call: TRBJ2-7
d_call: TRBD1
v_call: TRBV6-5

cdr3_nt: TGTGCCAGCAGTTTTTTTCAGGCTTCCCGGGGAAACACCATATATTTT
cdr3_aa: CASSFFQASRGNTIYF
clone_size: -
j_call: TRBJ1-3
d_call: -
v_call: TRBV28

cdr3_nt: TGCGCCAGCAGCCCCCGGGACTTTAATGGCTACACCTTC
cdr3_aa: CASSPRDFNGYTF
clone_size: -
j_call: TRBJ1-2
d_call: -
v_call: TRBV5-1

cdr3_nt: TGTGCCAGCTCCGACAGGGAGTATGGCTACACCTTC
cdr3_aa: CASSDREYGYTF
clone_size: -
j_call: TRBJ1-2
d_call: TRBD1
v_call: TRBV7-2

cdr3_nt: TGTGCCAGCAGTCCCGGGACAGGGGGACGTGGCTACACCTTC
cdr3_aa: CASSPGTGGRGYTF
clone_size: few
j_call: TRBJ1-2
d_call: TRBD1
v_call: TRBV6-5

cdr3_nt: TGTGCCAGCAGTCCTTCCGGGACTAAAAGCTCCTACGAGCAGTACTTC
cdr3_aa: CASSPSGTKSSYEQYF
clone_size: once
j_call: TRBJ2-7
d_call: TRBD2
v_call: TRBV28

cdr3_nt: TGTGCCAGCAGCCAAGATCCGAGGGCGAACTATGGCTACACCTTC
cdr3_aa: CASSQDPRANYGYTF
clone_size: -
j_call: TRBJ1-2
d_call: -
v_call: TRBV3-1/TRBV3-2

cdr3_nt: TGTGCCAGCAGGACTAGCGGCACCTACGAGCAGTACTTC
cdr3_aa: CASRTSGTYEQYF
clone_size: -
j_call: TRBJ2-7
d_call: TRBD2
v_call: TRBV6-5

cdr3_nt: TGTGCCAGCAGCAAAGCGCGGCTCAGGGGATCCGATCCCTCTGGAAACACCATATATTTT
cdr3_aa: CASSKARLRGSDPSGNTIYF
clone_size: -
j_call: TRBJ1-3
d_call: -
v_call: TRBV21-1

cdr3_nt: TGTGCCAGCAAAAGGGAGGTCTCTGGGGCCAACGTCCTGACTTTC
cdr3_aa: CASKREVSGANVLTF
clone_size: -
j_call: TRBJ2-6
d_call: -
v_call: TRBV6-5

cdr3_nt: TGTGCCAGCAGCCATTCGGGACAGGGGTACTATGGCTACACCTTC
cdr3_aa: CASSHSGQGYYGYTF
clone_size: -
j_call: TRBJ1-2
d_call: TRBD1
v_call: TRBV3-1/TRBV3-2

cdr3_nt: TGTGCCAGCAGTCCCACAGGGGCGTACGAGCAGTACTTC
cdr3_aa: CASSPTGAYEQYF
clone_size: -
j_call: TRBJ2-7
d_call: TRBD1
v_call: TRBV27

cdr3_nt: TGCGCCAGCAGCTTGGAGACAGGGAGGAATGAGCAGTTCTTC
cdr3_aa: CASSLETGRNEQFF
clone_size: -
j_call: TRBJ2-1
d_call: -
v_call: TRBV5-1

cdr3_nt: TGTGCCAGTAGTATGTGGACACCTACGAACACCGGGGAGCTGTTTTTT
cdr3_aa: CASSMWTPTNTGELFF
clone_size: -
j_call: TRBJ2-2
d_call: -
v_call: TRBV19

cdr3_nt: TGTGCCAGCAGGGTCAGGTGTAGGCGCTCTGGGGCCAACGTCCTGACTTTC
cdr3_aa: CASRVRCRRSGANVLTF
clone_size: -
j_call: TRBJ2-6
d_call: -
v_call: TRBV21-1

cdr3_nt: TGTGCCAGCAGCATGATGGGACTAGCGGCGGAAGAGACCCAGTACTTC
cdr3_aa: CASSMMGLAAEETQYF
clone_size: few
j_call: TRBJ2-5
d_call: TRBD2
v_call: TRBV11-1

cdr3_nt: TGTGCCTGGATTATAACAGGGAAATGGGTTGGCCGTCAGCCCCAGCATTTT
cdr3_aa: CAWIITGKWVGRQPQHF
clone_size: once
j_call: TRBJ1-5
d_call: -
v_call: TRBV30

cdr3_nt: TGTGCCAGTACCACTACAGGGAGTGGGGCCAACGTCCTGACTTTC
cdr3_aa: CASTTTGSGANVLTF
clone_size: -
j_call: TRBJ2-6
d_call: -
v_call: TRBV19

cdr3_nt: TGTGCCAGCAGTGTGGACAGGGGGCACTACGAGCAGTACTTC
cdr3_aa: CASSVDRGHYEQYF
clone_size: -
j_call: TRBJ2-7
d_call: TRBD1
v_call: TRBV2

cdr3_nt: TGTGCCAGCGGGGGACTAGCGAACATTCAGTACTTC
cdr3_aa: CASGGLANIQYF
clone_size: -
j_call: TRBJ2-4
d_call: TRBD2
v_call: TRBV28

cdr3_nt: TGTGCCAGCAGTGACCCTTACAGGGGGCCTGACGAGCAGTACTTC
cdr3_aa: CASSDPYRGPDEQYF
clone_size: -
j_call: TRBJ2-7
d_call: TRBD1
v_call: TRBV6-1

cdr3_nt: TGTGCCAGCAGTTACGCCACCGGGACTGAGACCGGGGAGCTGTTTTTT
cdr3_aa: CASSYATGTETGELFF
clone_size: -
j_call: TRBJ2-2
d_call: -
v_call: TRBV6-5

cdr3_nt: TGTGCCAGCAGCCGCGGGCCGGACAGAACTAGAGAGACCCAGTACTTC
cdr3_aa: CASSRGPDRTRETQYF
clone_size: -
j_call: TRBJ2-5
d_call: -
v_call: TRBV7-9

cdr3_nt: TGCGCCAGCAGCTTGGGAAGTCGGCAACAGCAACACGAGCAGTACTTC
cdr3_aa: CASSLGSRQQQHEQYF
clone_size: -
j_call: TRBJ2-7
d_call: -
v_call: TRBV5-1

cdr3_nt: TGTGCCAGCAGCCAAGTAGGGGCAGATACGCAGTATTTT
cdr3_aa: CASSQVGADTQYF
clone_size: -
j_call: TRBJ2-3
d_call: -
v_call: TRBV3-1/TRBV3-2

cdr3_nt: TGCGCCAGCAGCCAAGTTTCCGGGGAGACCCAGTACTTC
cdr3_aa: CASSQVSGETQYF
clone_size: -
j_call: TRBJ2-5
d_call: -
v_call: TRBV4-1

cdr3_nt: TGTGCCAGTAACGGGGACAGACCTAATGAAAAACTGTTTTTT
cdr3_aa: CASNGDRPNEKLFF
clone_size: once
j_call: TRBJ1-4
d_call: TRBD1
v_call: TRBV28

cdr3_nt: TGTGCCAGCAGTTTGGACAGGGAAAGGAGCTACACCTTC
cdr3_aa: CASSLDRERSYTF
clone_size: -
j_call: TRBJ1-2
d_call: TRBD1
v_call: TRBV27

cdr3_nt: TGTGCCAGCAGCTCTAGCGGGGGGGCCATAAGGACAGATACGCAGTATTTT
cdr3_aa: CASSSSGGAIRTDTQYF
clone_size: -
j_call: TRBJ2-3
d_call: TRBD2
v_call: TRBV7-9

cdr3_nt: TGTGCCAGCAGCGTAGTAGGCCTAGCGGGGAGAAATTTCTACAATGAGCAGTTCTTC
cdr3_aa: CASSVVGLAGRNFYNEQFF
clone_size: -
j_call: TRBJ2-1
d_call: TRBD2
v_call: TRBV9